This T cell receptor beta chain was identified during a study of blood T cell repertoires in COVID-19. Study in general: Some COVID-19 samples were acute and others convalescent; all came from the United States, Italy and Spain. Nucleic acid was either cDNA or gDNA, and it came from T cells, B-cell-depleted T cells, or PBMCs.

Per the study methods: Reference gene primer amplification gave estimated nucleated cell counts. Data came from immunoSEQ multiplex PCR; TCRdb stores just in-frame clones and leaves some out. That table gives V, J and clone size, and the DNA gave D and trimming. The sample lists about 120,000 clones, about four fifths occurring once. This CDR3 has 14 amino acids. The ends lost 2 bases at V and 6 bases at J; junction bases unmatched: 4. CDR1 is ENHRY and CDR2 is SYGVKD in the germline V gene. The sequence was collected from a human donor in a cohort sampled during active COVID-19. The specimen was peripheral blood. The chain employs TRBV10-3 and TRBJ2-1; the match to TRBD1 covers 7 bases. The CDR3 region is CAISEKQGRNEQFF. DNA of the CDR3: TGTGCCATCAGTGAGAAACAGGGGCGCAATGAGCAGTTCTTC.